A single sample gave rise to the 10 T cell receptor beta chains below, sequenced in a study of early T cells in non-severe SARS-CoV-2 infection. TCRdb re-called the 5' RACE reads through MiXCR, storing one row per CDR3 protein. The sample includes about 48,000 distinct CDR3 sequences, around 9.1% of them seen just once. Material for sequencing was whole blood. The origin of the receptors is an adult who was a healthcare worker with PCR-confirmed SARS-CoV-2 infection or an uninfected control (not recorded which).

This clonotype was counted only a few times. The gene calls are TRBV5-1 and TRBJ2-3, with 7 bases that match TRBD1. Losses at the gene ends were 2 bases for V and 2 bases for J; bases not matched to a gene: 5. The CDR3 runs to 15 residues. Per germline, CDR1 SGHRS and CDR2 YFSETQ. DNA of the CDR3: TGCGCCAGCAGCTTTCGAGACAGGGCCACAGATACGCAGTATTTT. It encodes CASSFRDRATDTQYF.

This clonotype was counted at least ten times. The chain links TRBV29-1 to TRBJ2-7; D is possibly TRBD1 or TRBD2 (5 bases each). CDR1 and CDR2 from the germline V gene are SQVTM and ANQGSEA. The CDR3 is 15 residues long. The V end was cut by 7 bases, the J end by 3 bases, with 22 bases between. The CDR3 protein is CSARGDGVTLYEQYF. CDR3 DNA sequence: TGCAGCGCTAGGGGAGACGGTGTAACGCTCTACGAGCAGTACTTC.

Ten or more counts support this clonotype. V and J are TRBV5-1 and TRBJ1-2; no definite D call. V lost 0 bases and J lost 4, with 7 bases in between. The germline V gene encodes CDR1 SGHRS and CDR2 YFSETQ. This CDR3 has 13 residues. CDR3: CASSLAQSYGYTF. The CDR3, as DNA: TGCGCCAGCAGCTTGGCTCAGAGCTATGGCTACACCTTC.

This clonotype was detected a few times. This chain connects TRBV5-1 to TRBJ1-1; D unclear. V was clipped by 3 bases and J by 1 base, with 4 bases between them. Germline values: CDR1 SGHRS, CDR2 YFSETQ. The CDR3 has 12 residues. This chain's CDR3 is CASSSKNTEAFF. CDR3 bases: TGCGCCAGCAGCTCCAAGAACACTGAAGCTTTCTTT.

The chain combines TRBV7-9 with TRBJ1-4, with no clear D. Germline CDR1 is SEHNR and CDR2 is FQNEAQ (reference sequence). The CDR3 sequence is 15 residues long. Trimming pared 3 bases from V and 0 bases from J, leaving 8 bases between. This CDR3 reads CASSFTGSTNEKLFF. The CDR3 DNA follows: TGTGCCAGCAGCTTCACGGGTTCAACTAATGAAAAACTGTTTTTT.

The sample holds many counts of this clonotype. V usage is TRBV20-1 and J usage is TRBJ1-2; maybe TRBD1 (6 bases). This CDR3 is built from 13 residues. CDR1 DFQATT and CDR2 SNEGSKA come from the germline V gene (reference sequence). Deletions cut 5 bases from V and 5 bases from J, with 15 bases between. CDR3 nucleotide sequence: TGCAGTGCTCCGCCTCCCAGGGGATATGGCTACACCTTC. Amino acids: CSAPPPRGYGYTF.

CDR3 sequence reads: CASSRSTAGTTYEQYF. DNA for the CDR3: TGCGCCAGCAGCCGATCTACCGCCGGGACTACCTACGAGCAGTACTTC. The V call is TRBV10-1, the J call TRBJ2-7, with TRBD2 identical over 7 bases. The CDR3 extends over 16 amino acids. In germline, CDR1 is WNHNN, CDR2 SYGVQD (reference sequence). V lost 6 bases to trimming and J lost 2 bases; unmatched junction nucleotides: 13.

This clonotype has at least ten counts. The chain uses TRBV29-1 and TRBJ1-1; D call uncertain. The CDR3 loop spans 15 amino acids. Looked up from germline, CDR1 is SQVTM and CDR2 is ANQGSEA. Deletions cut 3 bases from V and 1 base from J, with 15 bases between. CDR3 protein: CSVDIWVGRNTEAFF. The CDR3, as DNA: TGCAGCGTTGATATATGGGTAGGGCGGAACACTGAAGCTTTCTTT.

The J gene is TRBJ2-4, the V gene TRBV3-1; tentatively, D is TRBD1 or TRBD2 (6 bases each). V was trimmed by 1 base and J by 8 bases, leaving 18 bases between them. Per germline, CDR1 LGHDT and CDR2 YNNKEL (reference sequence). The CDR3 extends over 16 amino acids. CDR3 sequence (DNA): TGTGCCAGCAGCCAAGTCGGGGGCCCGGTGACGGACATTCAGTACTTC. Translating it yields CASSQVGGPVTDIQYF.

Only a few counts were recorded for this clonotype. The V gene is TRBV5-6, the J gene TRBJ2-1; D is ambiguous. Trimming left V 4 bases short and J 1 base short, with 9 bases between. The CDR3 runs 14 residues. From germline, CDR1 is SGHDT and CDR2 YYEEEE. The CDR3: CASSVLGSYNEQFF. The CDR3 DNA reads TGTGCCAGCAGCGTCCTCGGTTCCTACAATGAGCAGTTCTTC.